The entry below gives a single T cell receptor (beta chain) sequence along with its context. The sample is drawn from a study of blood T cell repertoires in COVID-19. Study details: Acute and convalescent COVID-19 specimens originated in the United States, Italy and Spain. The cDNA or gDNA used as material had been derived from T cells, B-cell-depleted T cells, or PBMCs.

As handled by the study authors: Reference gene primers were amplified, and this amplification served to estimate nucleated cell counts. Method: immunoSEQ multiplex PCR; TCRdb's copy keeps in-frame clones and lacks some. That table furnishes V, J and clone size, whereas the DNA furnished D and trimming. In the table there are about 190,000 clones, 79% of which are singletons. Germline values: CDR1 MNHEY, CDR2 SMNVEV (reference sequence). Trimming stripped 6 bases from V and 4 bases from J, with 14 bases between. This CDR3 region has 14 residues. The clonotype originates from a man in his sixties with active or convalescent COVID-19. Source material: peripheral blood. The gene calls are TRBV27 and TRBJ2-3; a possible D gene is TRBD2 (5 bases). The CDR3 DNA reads TGTGCCAGCAGCTCTAGTAGCGTCGCAGATACGCAGTATTTT. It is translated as CASSSSSVADTQYF.